The 8 T cell receptor beta chains below come from one sample, sequenced in a study of OX40 agonist ivuxolimab in advanced cancers. Only in-frame clones appear in the TCRdb table, and some are missing; sequencing was by immunoSEQ multiplex PCR. The sample shows 15,000 to 20,000 clones, around 80% of them seen only once. Source: CD4+ or CD8+ T cells sorted from blood, taken in a trial of the OX40 agonist ivuxolimab. Receptor source: an adult with an advanced solid tumor such as melanoma, head and neck, liver or kidney cancer.

The chain joins TRBV7-9 to TRBJ1-1; D is perhaps TRBD1 (5 bases). The CDR3 sequence is 13 residues long. Trimming left V 8 bases short and J 1 base short, with 11 bases between. From germline, CDR1 is SEHNR and CDR2 FQNEAQ (reference sequence). The chain's CDR3 is CASFAGGNTEAFF. Written as DNA, the CDR3 is TGTGCCAGCTTCGCGGGGGGGAACACTGAAGCTTTCTTT.

The CDR3 spells CASSESRGGGSAYGYTF. The DNA for the CDR3 is TGCGCCAGCAGTGAGTCGAGGGGTGGAGGGAGTGCCTATGGCTACACCTTC. The chain joins TRBV10-2 to TRBJ1-2; the D gene is possibly TRBD1 (5 bases). Trimming cost V 0 bases and J 4 bases, with 18 bases left between them. Germline CDR1 reads WSHSY; CDR2 reads SAAADI. CDR3 size: 17 residues.

This clone was detected only a few times. The chain joins TRBV19 to TRBJ1-5, with D maybe TRBD1 (6 bases). Germline CDR1 and CDR2: LNHDA and SQIVND (reference sequence). V was shortened by 6 bases and J by 5 bases, with 17 bases between the two germline ends. The CDR3 is made up of 15 amino acids. In DNA, the CDR3 is TGTGCCAGTAGCTCCTACAGGGTCGTTGATCAGCCCCAGCATTTT. Translated: CASSSYRVVDQPQHF.

The rearrangement links TRBV29-1 to TRBJ2-2; 7 bases align to TRBD2. The junction had 5 bases not matched to a gene; V was cut back by 4 bases and J by 6 bases. The CDR3 totals 13 residues. CDR1 is SQVTM and CDR2 is ANQGSEA in the germline V gene. The CDR3 spells CSVVGGWPGELFF. CDR3 bases: TGCAGCGTTGTCGGGGGGTGGCCCGGGGAGCTGTTTTTT.

The chain is built from TRBV4-3 and TRBJ1-2, with 7 bases aligning to TRBD1. J was trimmed by 4 bases and V by 0 bases; bases with no gene match: 5. The CDR3 sequence is 15 residues long. The germline CDR1 and CDR2 sequences are LGHNA and YSLEER. The CDR3 coding sequence is TGCGCCAGCAGCCAAGATACAGGGGTCATCTATGGCTACACCTTC. Amino acid sequence: CASSQDTGVIYGYTF.

The J gene is TRBJ2-3, the V gene TRBV4-3, with 11 bases that match TRBD2. The V gene end was trimmed by 1 base and the J gene end by 4 bases; junction bases not matched to a gene: 4. Germline V gene data show CDR1 as LGHNA and CDR2 as YSLEER. The CDR3 runs 16 residues. CDR3 loop: CASSQGVAGGPDTQYF. CDR3 bases: TGCGCCAGCAGCCAAGGGGTAGCGGGAGGGCCAGATACGCAGTATTTT.

This sequence joins TRBV6-6 and TRBJ1-6, with 7 nucleotides matching TRBD1. The junction had 2 bases not matched to a gene; V was cut back by 6 bases and J by 0 bases. The CDR3 covers 15 residues. CDR1 is MNHNY and CDR2 is SVGAGI in the germline V gene (reference sequence). CDR3 in amino acids: CASRRDSSYNSPLHF. The CDR3 nucleotides read TGTGCCAGCAGGAGGGACAGCTCCTATAATTCACCCCTCCACTTT.

DNA of the CDR3: TGCAGCGCCTGGGACACCACCTACGAGCAGTACTTC. This sequence encodes CSAWDTTYEQYF. V is TRBV29-1 and J is TRBJ2-7, with D perhaps TRBD1 (6 bases). V was pared by 7 bases and J by 2 bases, with 12 bases between. CDR1 SQVTM and CDR2 ANQGSEA come from the germline V gene. The CDR3 spans 12 residues.